The subject of this entry is one T cell receptor (beta chain). Its cognate antigen is unknown. The CDR3 is 15 amino acids. V was clipped by 4 bases and J by 4 bases; unmatched bases: 8. Germline CDR1 is SGHRS and CDR2 is YFSETQ. Primers included in the PCR were 60 Vbeta and 13 Jbeta primers. Profiled with immunoSEQ multiplex PCR; TCRdb holds only in-frame clones, not every one. The repertoire has 99,000 or so clones, approximately 80% of them found once; the top ten carry about a sixth. The sample originates from a study of cytomegalovirus exposure and HLA in healthy donors. Study-wide findings and caveats: Presence/absence analyses assumed roughly uniform sequencing depth across donors. In a later analysis, DRB1 alleles had the most associated TCRs; HLA-C alleles the fewest.

The sequenced sample was PBMCs. The sequence came from a man in his 60s in good health and CMV-seropositive. V is TRBV5-1 and J is TRBJ2-3; TRBD1 matches 8 bases. This CDR3 is CASSIGTGSPDTQYF. The CDR3, as DNA: TGCGCCAGCAGCATAGGGACAGGCAGCCCAGATACGCAGTATTTT.